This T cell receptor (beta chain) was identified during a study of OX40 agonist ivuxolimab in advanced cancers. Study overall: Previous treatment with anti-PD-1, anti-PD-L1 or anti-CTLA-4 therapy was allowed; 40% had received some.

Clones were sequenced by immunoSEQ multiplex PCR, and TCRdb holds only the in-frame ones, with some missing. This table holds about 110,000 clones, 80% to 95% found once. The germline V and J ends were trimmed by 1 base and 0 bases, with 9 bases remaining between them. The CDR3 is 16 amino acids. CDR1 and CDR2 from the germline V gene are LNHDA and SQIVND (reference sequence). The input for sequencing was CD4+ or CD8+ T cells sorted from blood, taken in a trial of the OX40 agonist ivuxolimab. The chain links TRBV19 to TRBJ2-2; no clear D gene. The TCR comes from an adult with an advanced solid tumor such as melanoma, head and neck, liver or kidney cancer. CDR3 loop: CASSIGQSSNTGELFF. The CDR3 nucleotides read TGTGCCAGTAGTATAGGCCAATCTTCGAACACCGGGGAGCTGTTTTTT.